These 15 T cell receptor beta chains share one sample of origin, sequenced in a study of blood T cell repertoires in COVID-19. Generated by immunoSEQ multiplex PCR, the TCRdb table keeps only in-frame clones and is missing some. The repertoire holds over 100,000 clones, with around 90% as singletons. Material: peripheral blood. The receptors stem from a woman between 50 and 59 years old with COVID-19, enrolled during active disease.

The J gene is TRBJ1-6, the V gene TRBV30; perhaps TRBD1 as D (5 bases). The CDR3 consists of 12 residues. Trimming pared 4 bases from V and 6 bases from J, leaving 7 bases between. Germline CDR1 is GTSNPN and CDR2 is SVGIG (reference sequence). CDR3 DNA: TGTGCCTGGAAAGGGGTTAATTCACCCCTCCACTTT. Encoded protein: CAWKGVNSPLHF.

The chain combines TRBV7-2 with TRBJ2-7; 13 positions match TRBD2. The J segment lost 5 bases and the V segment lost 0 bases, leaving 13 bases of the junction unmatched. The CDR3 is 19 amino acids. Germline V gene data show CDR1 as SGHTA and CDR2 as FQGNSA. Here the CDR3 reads CASSLAQLGLAGNPNEQYF. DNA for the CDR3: TGTGCCAGCAGCTTAGCGCAGTTGGGACTAGCGGGGAATCCTAACGAGCAGTACTTC.

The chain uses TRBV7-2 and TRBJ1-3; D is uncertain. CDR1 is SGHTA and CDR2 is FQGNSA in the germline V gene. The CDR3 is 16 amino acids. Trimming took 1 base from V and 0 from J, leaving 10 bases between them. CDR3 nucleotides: TGTGCCAGCAGCTTAGATCAGTTTATCTCTGGAAACACCATATATTTT. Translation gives CASSLDQFISGNTIYF.

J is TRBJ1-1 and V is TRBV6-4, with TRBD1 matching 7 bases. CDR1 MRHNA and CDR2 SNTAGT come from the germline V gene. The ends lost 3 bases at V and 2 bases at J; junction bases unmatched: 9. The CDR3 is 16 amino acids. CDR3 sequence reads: CASSDTRGRGNTEAFF. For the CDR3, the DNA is TGTGCCAGCAGTGATACGAGGGGGCGCGGTAACACTGAAGCTTTCTTT.

The CDR3 here is CASSYSGGREQYV. The CDR3 DNA sequence: TGTGCCAGCAGTTACTCGGGGGGGCGCGAGCAGTACGTC. V gene TRBV6-2 or TRBV6-3 combines with J gene TRBJ2-7; possible D gene TRBD2, 7 bases. Germline V CDR1 and CDR2: MNHEY, SVGEGT. V was trimmed by 0 bases and J by 6 bases, leaving 9 bases between them. The CDR3 is 13 residues long.

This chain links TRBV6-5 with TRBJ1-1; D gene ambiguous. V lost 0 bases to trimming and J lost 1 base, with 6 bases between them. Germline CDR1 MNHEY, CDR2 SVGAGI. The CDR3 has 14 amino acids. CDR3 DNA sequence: TGTGCCAGCAGTTACTCGTGGCAGAACACTGAAGCTTTCTTT. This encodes CASSYSWQNTEAFF.

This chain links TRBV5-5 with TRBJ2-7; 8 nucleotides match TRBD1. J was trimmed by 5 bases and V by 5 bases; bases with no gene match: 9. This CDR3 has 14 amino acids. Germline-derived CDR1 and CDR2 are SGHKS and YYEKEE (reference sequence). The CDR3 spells CASRLGQGANEQYF. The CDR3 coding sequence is TGTGCCAGCAGATTAGGGCAGGGGGCGAACGAGCAGTACTTC.

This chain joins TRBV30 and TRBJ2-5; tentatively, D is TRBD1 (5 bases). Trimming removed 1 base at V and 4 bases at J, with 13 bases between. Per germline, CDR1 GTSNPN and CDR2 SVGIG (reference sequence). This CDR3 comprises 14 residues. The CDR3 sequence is CAWSGAGRRETQYF. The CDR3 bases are TGTGCCTGGAGTGGCGCAGGGCGTCGAGAGACCCAGTACTTC.

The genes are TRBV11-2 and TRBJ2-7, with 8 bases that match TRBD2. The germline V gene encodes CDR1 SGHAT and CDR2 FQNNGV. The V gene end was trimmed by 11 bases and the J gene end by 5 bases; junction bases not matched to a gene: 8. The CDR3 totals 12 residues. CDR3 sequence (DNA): TGTGCCTCGCGGGGGGTCCGCCACGAGCAGTACTTC. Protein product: CASRGVRHEQYF. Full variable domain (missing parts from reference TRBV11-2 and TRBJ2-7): EAGVAQSPRYKIIEKRQSVAFWCNPISGHATLYWYQQILGQGPKLLIQFQNNGVVDDSQLPKDRFSAERLKGVDSTLKIQPAKLEDSAVYLCASRGVRHEQYFGPGTRLTVT.

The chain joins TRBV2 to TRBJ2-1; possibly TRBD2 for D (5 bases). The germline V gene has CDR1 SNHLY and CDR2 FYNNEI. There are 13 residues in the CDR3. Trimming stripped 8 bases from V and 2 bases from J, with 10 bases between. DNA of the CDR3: TGTGCCAGCCCGAGGGCAGCCTACAATGAGCAGTTCTTC. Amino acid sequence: CASPRAAYNEQFF.

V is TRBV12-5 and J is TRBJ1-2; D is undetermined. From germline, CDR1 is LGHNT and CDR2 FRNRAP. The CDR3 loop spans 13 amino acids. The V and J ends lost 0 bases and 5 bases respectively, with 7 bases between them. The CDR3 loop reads CASGLVPLYGYTF. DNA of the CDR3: TGTGCTAGTGGTTTGGTACCCCTATATGGCTACACCTTC.

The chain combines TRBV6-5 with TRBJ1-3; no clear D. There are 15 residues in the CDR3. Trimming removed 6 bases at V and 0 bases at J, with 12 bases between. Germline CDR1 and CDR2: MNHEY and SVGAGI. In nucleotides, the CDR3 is TGTGCCAGCAGCTACGTCCCCCTCTCTGGAAACACCATATATTTT. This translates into CASSYVPLSGNTIYF.

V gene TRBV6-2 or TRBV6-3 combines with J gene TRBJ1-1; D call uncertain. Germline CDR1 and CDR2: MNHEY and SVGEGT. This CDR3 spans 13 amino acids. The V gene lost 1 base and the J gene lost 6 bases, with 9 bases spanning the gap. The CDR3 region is CASSYYRQAEAFF. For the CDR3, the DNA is TGTGCCAGCAGTTACTACAGACAAGCTGAAGCTTTCTTT.

In nucleotides, the CDR3 is TGCGCCAGCAGCCAAGATAAGGGACTAGCGGGGGGGAGATTCTACACAGATACGCAGTATTTT. Its protein product is CASSQDKGLAGGRFYTDTQYF. V usage is TRBV4-1 and J usage is TRBJ2-3, with 16 bases fitting TRBD2. Germline V CDR1 and CDR2: MGHRA, YSYEKL. Trimming took 0 bases from V and 2 from J; bases not matched to a gene: 11. The CDR3 contains 21 residues.

The chain's CDR3 is CAISVGQLAEAFF. CDR3 DNA sequence: TGTGCCATCAGTGTTGGGCAGTTGGCTGAAGCTTTCTTT. V is TRBV10-3 and J is TRBJ1-1, with D uncertain. CDR1 ENHRY and CDR2 SYGVKD come from the germline V gene. V shed 4 bases and J shed 6 bases, with 12 bases lying between them. This CDR3 has 13 amino acids.